This T cell receptor (beta chain) was found in a study of a mutant IDH1 vaccine in newly diagnosed glioma. For the study at large: Most had both radiotherapy and temozolomide beforehand; others had only one.

Per the germline V gene, CDR1 is LNHDA and CDR2 is SQIVND (reference sequence). The CDR3 sequence is 14 residues long. With V trimmed by 6 bases and J by 2 bases, 6 bases remained unmatched. As for time point: baseline, week 1 (first vaccination visit). The treatment: pre-vaccination baseline after standard-of-care therapy. Sequencing used immunoSEQ multiplex PCR; TCRdb keeps in-frame clones, though not all of them. The data show under 80,000 clones, around 86% seen once. This sequence originates from a man between 25 and 39 years old with glioma. The gene calls are TRBV19 and TRBJ1-1, with 7 nucleotides matching TRBD1. The source material was PBMCs, sampled from a glioma patient treated with radiotherapy, temozolomide or both. CDR3 in amino acids: CASRLRQGNTEAFF. The CDR3 nucleotides read TGTGCCAGTAGACTAAGACAGGGAAACACTGAAGCTTTCTTT.